Many counts were recorded for the clone carrying this TCR beta chain. The record originates from a study of blood T cell repertoires in COVID-19. About the research overall: The samples span acute and convalescent COVID-19 from the United States, Italy and Spain. T cells, B-cell-depleted T cells, or PBMCs supplied cDNA or gDNA.

Seattle-derived patients entered the study during active infection and were followed longitudinally. Per the original methods: Estimation of nucleated cell counts was performed using reference gene primer amplification. Repertoires were generated with immunoSEQ multiplex PCR, while TCRdb's copy carries only in-frame clones and drops some. V, J and clone size reflect that table, while D and trimming were determined from the DNA. The sample records under 450,000 clones, approximately 90% being singletons. Sequences were obtained from peripheral blood. The TCR comes from a woman aged 40-49 years with COVID-19, enrolled during active disease.

The CDR3 protein is CSASGQDAIVTQYF. The CDR3 coding sequence is TGCAGTGCTAGTGGACAGGATGCGATCGTGACCCAGTACTTC. The chain combines TRBV20-1 with TRBJ2-5; the match to TRBD1 covers 7 bases. The CDR3 runs to 14 residues. CDR1 and CDR2 from the germline V gene are DFQATT and SNEGSKA (reference sequence). Unmatched junction bases numbered 11, after V lost 3 bases and J lost 7 bases.